This T cell receptor (beta chain) was recovered during a study of early T cells in non-severe SARS-CoV-2 infection. The overall study: Bulk RNA taken from unsorted whole blood was sequenced, leaving chains unpaired.

Only a few counts were recorded for this clonotype. TCRdb fed the 5' RACE reads into MiXCR, producing one record per CDR3 protein. The sample lists roughly 77,000 distinct CDR3 sequences; less than 15% were seen once. This CDR3 has 19 amino acids. The V end was cut by 5 bases, the J end by 2 bases, with 22 bases between. CDR1 is MNHEY, CDR2 SVGEGT, per germline. The source of this sequence is an adult who was a healthcare worker with PCR-confirmed SARS-CoV-2 infection or an uninfected control (not recorded which). V is TRBV6-2 or TRBV6-3 and J is TRBJ2-6, with no clear D. The sequencing sample was made of whole blood. For the CDR3, the DNA is TGTGCCAGCAGTCCTCCTGGGGTCCTAGGCTCTGCTGGGGCCAACGTCCTGACTTTC. Protein: CASSPPGVLGSAGANVLTF.